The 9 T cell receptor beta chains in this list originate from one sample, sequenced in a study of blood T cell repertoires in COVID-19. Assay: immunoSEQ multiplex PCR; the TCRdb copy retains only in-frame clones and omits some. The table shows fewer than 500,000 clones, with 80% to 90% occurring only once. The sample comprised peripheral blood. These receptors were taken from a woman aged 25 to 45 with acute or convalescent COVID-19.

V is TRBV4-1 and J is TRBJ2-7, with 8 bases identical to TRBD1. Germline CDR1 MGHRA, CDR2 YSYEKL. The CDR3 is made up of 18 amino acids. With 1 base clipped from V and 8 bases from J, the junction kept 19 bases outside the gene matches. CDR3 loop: CASSQVGTGRDFTTKQYF. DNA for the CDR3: TGCGCCAGCAGCCAAGTAGGGACAGGTCGGGATTTTACTACGAAGCAGTACTTC.

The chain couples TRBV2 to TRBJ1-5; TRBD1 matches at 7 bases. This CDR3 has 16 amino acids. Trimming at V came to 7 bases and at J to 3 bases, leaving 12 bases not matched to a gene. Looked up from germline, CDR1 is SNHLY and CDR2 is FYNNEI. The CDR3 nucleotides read TGTGCCAGCACCCTTGACAGGGATGGGGTCAATCAGCCCCAGCATTTT. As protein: CASTLDRDGVNQPQHF.

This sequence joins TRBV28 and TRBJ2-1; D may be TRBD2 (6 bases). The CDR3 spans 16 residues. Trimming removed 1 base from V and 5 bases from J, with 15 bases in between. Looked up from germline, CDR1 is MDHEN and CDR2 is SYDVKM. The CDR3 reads CASSLSFGAGNNEQFF. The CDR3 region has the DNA TGTGCCAGCAGTTTATCTTTCGGGGCGGGGAACAATGAGCAGTTCTTC.

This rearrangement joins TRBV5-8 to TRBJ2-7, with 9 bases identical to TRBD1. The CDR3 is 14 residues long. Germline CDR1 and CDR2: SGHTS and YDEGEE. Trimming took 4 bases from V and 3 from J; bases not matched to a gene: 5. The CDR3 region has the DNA TGTGCCAGCAGCGAAGGGACAGGGAACTACGAGCAGTACTTC. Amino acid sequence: CASSEGTGNYEQYF.

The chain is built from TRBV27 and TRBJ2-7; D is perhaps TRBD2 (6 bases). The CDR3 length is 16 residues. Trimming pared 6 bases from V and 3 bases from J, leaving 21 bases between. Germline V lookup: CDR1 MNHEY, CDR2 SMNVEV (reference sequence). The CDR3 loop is CASSQPGTRNHYEQYF. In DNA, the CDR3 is TGTGCCAGCAGCCAACCCGGGACTCGAAATCACTACGAGCAGTACTTC.

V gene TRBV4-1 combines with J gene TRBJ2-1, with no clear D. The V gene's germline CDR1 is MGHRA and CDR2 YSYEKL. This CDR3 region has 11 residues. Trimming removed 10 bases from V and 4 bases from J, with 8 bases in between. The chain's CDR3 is CATKEYNEQFF. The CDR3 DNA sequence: TGCGCCACCAAGGAGTACAATGAGCAGTTCTTC.

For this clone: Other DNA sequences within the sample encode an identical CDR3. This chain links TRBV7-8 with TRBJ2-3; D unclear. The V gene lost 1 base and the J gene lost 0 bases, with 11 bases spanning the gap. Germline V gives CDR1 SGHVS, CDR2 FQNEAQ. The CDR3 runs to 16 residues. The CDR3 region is CASSLVTGASTDTQYF. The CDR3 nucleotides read TGTGCCAGCAGCTTAGTTACCGGAGCTAGCACAGATACGCAGTATTTT.

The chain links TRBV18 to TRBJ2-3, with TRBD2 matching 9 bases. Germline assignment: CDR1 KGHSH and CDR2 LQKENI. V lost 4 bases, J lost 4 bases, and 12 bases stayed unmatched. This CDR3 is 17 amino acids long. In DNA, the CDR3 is TGTGCCAGCTCACTTCGGTCTCTATCTAGCGGGGCAGATACGCAGTATTTT. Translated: CASSLRSLSSGADTQYF.

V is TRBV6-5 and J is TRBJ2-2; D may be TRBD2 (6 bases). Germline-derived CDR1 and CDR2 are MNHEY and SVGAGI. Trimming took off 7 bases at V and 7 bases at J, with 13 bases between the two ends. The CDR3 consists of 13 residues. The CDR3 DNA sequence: TGTGCCAGCACCGCGGGCGGGATCGGGGAGCTGTTTTTT. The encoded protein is CASTAGGIGELFF.